One sample yielded the 24 T cell receptor beta chains listed below, sequenced in a study of CD8 T cells in ankylosing spondylitis. From the 5' RACE reads, TCRdb called clonotypes with MiXCR, one entry per CDR3 protein. The data contain 250,000 or so distinct CDR3 sequences, roughly a quarter of them singletons. The sequencing input was blood, either unsorted or a sorted T cell fraction (not recorded which). These receptors all stem from a male donor with ankylosing spondylitis or in good health (not recorded which).

This chain joins TRBV20-1 and TRBJ2-7, with 10 bases fitting TRBD1. The CDR3 has 14 residues. The trim removed 2 bases at V and 3 bases at J, leaving 4 bases unmatched. Germline V gene lookup returns CDR1 DFQATT and CDR2 SNEGSKA (reference sequence). Here the CDR3 reads CSARTGTGDYEQYF. The CDR3 nucleotides read TGCAGTGCTAGAACCGGGACAGGGGACTACGAGCAGTACTTC.

V usage is TRBV29-1 and J usage is TRBJ2-7, with D perhaps matching TRBD2 (6 bases). This CDR3 contains 13 residues. Trimming shortened V by 7 bases and J by 3 bases, and 16 bases separated the two germline ends. Germline values: CDR1 SQVTM, CDR2 ANQGSEA. The CDR3 nucleotides are TGCAGCGCCCTCTTGCGGGGTTTCTACGAGCAGTACTTC. The encoded protein is CSALLRGFYEQYF.

The chain recombines TRBV29-1 with TRBJ1-4; D may be TRBD1 (6 bases). CDR1 and CDR2 from the germline V gene are SQVTM and ANQGSEA. V dropped 7 bases and J dropped 0 bases, with 9 bases sitting between them. The CDR3 is 13 amino acids. This chain's CDR3 is CSAQGSTNEKLFF. The CDR3 DNA reads as TGCAGCGCCCAGGGGTCAACTAATGAAAAACTGTTTTTT.

This chain uses TRBV15 with TRBJ2-7; 9 nucleotides agree with TRBD2. Unmatched junction bases numbered 3, after V lost 7 bases and J lost 2 bases. The CDR3 sequence is 13 residues long. The germline V gene has CDR1 LNHNV and CDR2 YYDKDF (reference sequence). The chain's CDR3 is CATKASGTYEQYF. The CDR3 nucleotides read TGTGCCACCAAGGCTAGCGGGACCTACGAGCAGTACTTC.

The genes are TRBV6-1 and TRBJ1-5, with a weak D call TRBD1 (6 bases). This CDR3 spans 15 amino acids. With 6 bases removed from V and 1 base from J, the gap between germline ends came to 13 bases. CDR1 and CDR2 from the germline V gene are MNHNS and SASEGT. CDR3: CASSSGTPSNQPQHF. As DNA, the CDR3 is TGTGCCAGCAGCAGCGGGACACCCAGCAATCAGCCCCAGCATTTT.

There are many counts of this clonotype. The J gene is TRBJ1-1, the V gene TRBV6-5; D not certain. Deletions cut 4 bases from V and 11 bases from J, with 20 bases between. Germline CDR1 reads MNHEY; CDR2 reads SVGAGI. The CDR3 is made up of 14 amino acids. The CDR3 loop reads CASSSLVVSFRAFF. DNA of the CDR3: TGTGCCAGCAGTTCCCTTGTGGTCTCATTTCGGGCTTTCTTT.

The sample holds a few counts of this clonotype. The rearrangement links TRBV7-2 to TRBJ2-3, with 8 nucleotides matching TRBD2. The CDR3 sequence is 13 residues long. The trim removed 0 bases at V and 8 bases at J, leaving 1 base unmatched. The germline V gene encodes CDR1 SGHTA and CDR2 FQGNSA. The CDR3 protein is CASSLAAGGTQYF. The CDR3 region has the DNA TGTGCCAGCAGCTTAGCGGCGGGAGGTACGCAGTATTTT.

The chain employs TRBV2 and TRBJ1-5, with a tentative D call TRBD1 (5 bases). The CDR3 spans 14 residues. V shed 3 bases and J shed 1 base, with 7 bases lying between them. Germline V gene sequence: CDR1 SNHLY, CDR2 FYNNEI. CDR3 DNA sequence: TGTGCCAGCAGTGATGGGGGGAGCAATCAGCCCCAGCATTTT. It specifies CASSDGGSNQPQHF.

This clonotype was seen a handful of times. The chain carries TRBV6-5 and TRBJ2-1, with 9 positions matching TRBD2. V lost 4 bases, J lost 0 bases, and 4 bases stayed unmatched. Germline-derived CDR1 and CDR2 are MNHEY and SVGAGI. The CDR3 has 16 residues. CDR3 DNA sequence: TGTGCCAGCAGTTCTAGCGGGGATAGCTCCTACAATGAGCAGTTCTTC. Protein: CASSSSGDSSYNEQFF.

The chain combines TRBV10-3 with TRBJ2-7; 8 bases line up with TRBD2. The germline V gene encodes CDR1 ENHRY and CDR2 SYGVKD. The CDR3 totals 14 residues. The V and J ends lost 4 bases and 2 bases, in that order; junction bases with no gene match: 4. CDR3 sequence reads: CAISGTSRAYEQYF. DNA of the CDR3: TGTGCCATCAGTGGGACTAGCCGCGCCTACGAGCAGTACTTC.

This clonotype was observed many times. CDR3 amino acids: CASSVRFVSILNEQFF. For the CDR3, the DNA is TGTGCCAGCAGCGTTCGGTTTGTAAGTATCCTCAATGAGCAGTTCTTC. The rearrangement joins TRBV9 to TRBJ2-1; D gene uncertain. Trimming left V 2 bases short and J 6 bases short, with 18 bases between. The CDR3 has 16 amino acids. Looked up from germline, CDR1 is SGDLS and CDR2 is YYNGEE. The variable domain in full, with the rest retrieved from reference TRBV9 and TRBJ2-1, is DSGVTQTPKHLITATGQRVTLRCSPRSGDLSVYWYQQSLDQGLQFLIQYYNGEERAKGNILERFSAQQFPDLHSELNLSSLELGDSALYFCASSVRFVSILNEQFFGPGTRLTVL.

V is TRBV10-3 and J is TRBJ2-3, with 7 positions matching TRBD2. Per the germline V gene, CDR1 is ENHRY and CDR2 is SYGVKD. This CDR3 is 18 amino acids long. With 3 bases clipped from V and 1 base from J, the junction kept 13 bases outside the gene matches. The CDR3 protein is CAISDGGSAGERTDTQYF. CDR3 in DNA: TGTGCCATCAGTGATGGTGGGTCGGCGGGGGAACGCACAGATACGCAGTATTTT.

This clonotype was recorded at least ten times. This rearrangement joins TRBV13 to TRBJ1-5, with D possibly being TRBD1 (6 bases). This CDR3 is built from 15 residues. Germline V gene data show CDR1 as PRHDT and CDR2 as FYEKMQ (reference sequence). With 5 bases removed from V and 1 base from J, the gap between germline ends came to 12 bases. The CDR3 nucleotides are TGTGCCAGCAGCAAACAGGGCCGAAGCAATCAGCCCCAGCATTTT. Protein product: CASSKQGRSNQPQHF.

This clonotype was seen a handful of times. The chain joins TRBV6-1 to TRBJ1-4; weak D call: TRBD1 (6 bases). CDR1 MNHNS and CDR2 SASEGT come from the germline V gene. This CDR3 is 13 amino acids long. Trimming shortened V by 6 bases and J by 5 bases, and 10 bases separated the two germline ends. CDR3 nucleotides: TGTGCCAGCAGGGACAGTCGGAATGAAAAACTGTTTTTT. Protein sequence: CASRDSRNEKLFF.

This clonotype has at least ten counts. The rearrangement uses TRBV20-1 and TRBJ2-1; 11 bases align to TRBD1. Germline V gives CDR1 DFQATT, CDR2 SNEGSKA (reference sequence). The CDR3 runs 16 residues. The trim removed 2 bases at V and 8 bases at J, leaving 11 bases unmatched. The CDR3 DNA sequence: TGCAGTGCTAGACCCCGGGGGACAGGGGGTTTGTATGAGCAGTTCTTC. This translates into CSARPRGTGGLYEQFF.

This clonotype was counted between two and nine times. V usage is TRBV10-3 and J usage is TRBJ2-3; 7 positions match TRBD2. Germline-derived CDR1 and CDR2 are ENHRY and SYGVKD. CDR3 length: 17 residues. Trimming cost V 4 bases and J 1 base; bases outside gene matches: 11. CDR3 loop: CAISGFGPAGGTDTQYF. The CDR3 nucleotides are TGTGCCATCAGTGGGTTCGGTCCGGCGGGGGGCACAGATACGCAGTATTTT.

The chain couples TRBV11-3 to TRBJ2-3, with 11 bases matching TRBD2. The CDR3 is made up of 17 amino acids. Looked up from germline, CDR1 is SGHNT and CDR2 is YENEEA. The trim removed 4 bases at V and 3 bases at J, leaving 9 bases unmatched. CDR3: CASSYTSGGMSTDTQYF. CDR3 in DNA: TGTGCCAGCAGCTATACTAGCGGGGGAATGTCGACAGATACGCAGTATTTT.

This rearrangement joins TRBV10-1 to TRBJ2-7, with 10 bases fitting TRBD1. The V segment lost 9 bases and the J segment 2 bases; nucleotides outside the gene matches: 16. Germline V lookup: CDR1 WNHNN, CDR2 SYGVQD (reference sequence). The CDR3 is 17 amino acids. The CDR3 reads CARSPGQGIRKPYEQYF. The CDR3, as DNA: TGCGCCAGGAGCCCGGGACAGGGGATTAGAAAGCCCTACGAGCAGTACTTC.

This clonotype was seen repeatedly, ten times or more. The chain has TRBV28 and TRBJ2-5; no clear D. The CDR3 is made up of 15 amino acids. Trimming shortened V by 5 bases and J by 2 bases, and 15 bases separated the two germline ends. CDR1 is MDHEN, CDR2 SYDVKM, per germline. CDR3 amino acids: CASSPRGDVQETQYF. CDR3 coding DNA: TGTGCCAGCAGTCCCCGTGGTGACGTTCAAGAGACCCAGTACTTC.

The rearrangement uses TRBV5-6 and TRBJ1-2, with D possibly being TRBD1 (6 bases). CDR1 and CDR2 from the germline V gene are SGHDT and YYEEEE. The CDR3 covers 14 residues. V lost 2 bases and J 3 bases, leaving 11 bases between the germline ends. CDR3 sequence (DNA): TGTGCCAGCAGCTTACAGGGTCCTGACTATGGCTACACCTTC. Protein: CASSLQGPDYGYTF.

The CDR3 spells CASRPGTENQPQHF. CDR3 nucleotide sequence: TGTGCCAGCAGACCCGGGACAGAGAATCAGCCCCAGCATTTT. This chain uses TRBV12-3 or TRBV12-4 with TRBJ1-5, with TRBD1 identical over 7 bases. The length of the CDR3 is 14 residues. Losses at the gene ends were 6 bases for V and 4 bases for J; bases not matched to a gene: 6.

The chain uses TRBV2 and TRBJ2-5; the D is unclear. V lost 4 bases and J lost 0, with 9 bases in between. Germline CDR1 is SNHLY and CDR2 is FYNNEI. The CDR3 is 14 residues long. CDR3 sequence reads: CASSGRRDQETQYF. CDR3 DNA sequence: TGTGCCAGCAGTGGCCGCCGCGACCAAGAGACCCAGTACTTC.

This clonotype was counted many times. The CDR3 region is CASTPTTGIISYEQYF. In nucleotides, the CDR3 is TGTGCCAGCACCCCCACCACCGGAATCATTTCCTACGAGCAGTACTTC. This chain links TRBV6-2 or TRBV6-3 with TRBJ2-7; no definite D call. Trimming left V 7 bases short and J 1 base short, with 20 bases between. In germline, CDR1 is MNHEY, CDR2 SVGEGT. The CDR3 consists of 16 residues.

This clonotype appeared once. V is TRBV20-1 and J is TRBJ2-3, with TRBD2 as a possible D gene (5 bases). CDR1 is DFQATT, CDR2 SNEGSKA, per germline (reference sequence). This CDR3 has 11 amino acids. CDR3 sequence (DNA): TGCTCAATGAGGGACACAGATACGCAGTATTTT. It codes for CSMRDTDTQYF.